This T cell receptor (beta chain) was documented in a study of blood T cell repertoires in COVID-19. This clone was observed once. This CDR3 comprises 16 residues. Germline V gives CDR1 MDHEN, CDR2 SYDVKM. Unmatched junction bases numbered 12, after V lost 8 bases and J lost 4 bases. Assay: immunoSEQ multiplex PCR; the TCRdb copy retains only in-frame clones and omits some. The sample lists 360,000 or so clones; around 90% were seen once. The chain has TRBV28 and TRBJ1-2, with 11 bases identical to TRBD1. Sequencing used peripheral blood. The source is a woman aged 60-75 years with COVID-19, enrolled during active disease. The CDR3 here is CASSSSGQGAVYGYTF. The CDR3 DNA reads TGTGCCAGCTCCTCTTCTGGACAGGGGGCAGTCTATGGCTACACCTTC.